This TCR beta chain was captured in a study of response to subunit inactivated influenza vaccine. TCRdb re-analysed the RT-PCR reads in MiXCR, keeping a single row per CDR3 protein. The sample carries about 570,000 distinct CDR3 sequences, approximately 10% recorded once. This clonotype occurred a few times. CDR3 length equals 15 residues. Trimming took 3 bases from V and 6 from J, leaving 17 bases between them. These sequences were also reported in another study, on T cells expressing NK-cell markers. According to that study: 5'RACE template switching with UMIs generated TCR beta cDNA. These clonotypes additionally ranked first within the CD3+CD56-NKG2C+ fraction of a few donors.

The sample was PBMCs from blood, taken on the day of vaccination. The chain links TRBV12-3 or TRBV12-4 to TRBJ1-2; D gene unclear. The source is a man aged 50 or older who received an inactivated influenza vaccine. The CDR3 is CASSFGRRGSHGYTF. CDR3 DNA: TGTGCCAGCAGTTTCGGCCGGCGGGGTTCCCATGGCTACACCTTC.